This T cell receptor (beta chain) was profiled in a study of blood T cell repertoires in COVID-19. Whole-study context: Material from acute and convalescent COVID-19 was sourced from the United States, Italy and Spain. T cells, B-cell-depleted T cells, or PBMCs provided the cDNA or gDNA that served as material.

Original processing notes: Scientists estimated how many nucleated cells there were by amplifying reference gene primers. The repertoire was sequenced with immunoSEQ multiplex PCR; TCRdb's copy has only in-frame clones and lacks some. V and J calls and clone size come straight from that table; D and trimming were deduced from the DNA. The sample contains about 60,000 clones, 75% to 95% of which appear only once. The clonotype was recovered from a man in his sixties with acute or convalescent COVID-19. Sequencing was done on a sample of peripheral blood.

The CDR3 coding sequence is TGTGCCACCCAGGGTCCTGGGGTCTATGGCTACACCTTC. This codes for CATQGPGVYGYTF. This chain uses TRBV24-1 with TRBJ1-2, with a weak D call TRBD1 (5 bases). Trimming took off 9 bases at V and 4 bases at J, with 14 bases between the two ends. There are 13 residues in the CDR3. Germline CDR1 KGHDR, CDR2 SFDVKD.